This TCR beta chain was recorded in a study of blood T cell repertoires in COVID-19. Using immunoSEQ multiplex PCR, the repertoire was profiled, and TCRdb retains in-frame clones only, with some absent. Here the sample spans roughly 190,000 clones, 82% being singletons. CDR1 is LNHDA, CDR2 SQIVND, per germline (reference sequence). The CDR3 runs to 15 residues. Unmatched junction bases numbered 4, after V lost 3 bases and J lost 8 bases. As to this clone: The sample holds other DNA sequences that translate to the same CDR3.

The chain employs TRBV19 and TRBJ1-4, with TRBD1 matching 12 bases. The source material was peripheral blood. This receptor was obtained from a woman in her sixties or seventies with COVID-19, enrolled during active disease. The CDR3 bases are TGTGCCAGTAGTATTACCGGGACAGGGGGCGAAAAACTGTTTTTT. Protein product: CASSITGTGGEKLFF.